The clone carrying this T cell receptor beta chain was detected only a few times. Its target is not known. The sample originates from a study of T cell repertoires in cytomegalovirus infection. As for the study in general: The authors used CMV epitopes that were HLA-C-restricted (recently identified) and HLA-B-restricted (well studied). Study-level points and caveats: The study found HLA-C-restricted CMV-specific TCR beta clonotypes dominating the ex vivo response. Cumulated frequencies of public TCR beta families served to identify carriers of CMV plus the relevant HLA.

Looked up from germline, CDR1 is SEHNR and CDR2 is FQNEAQ (reference sequence). The CDR3 length is 14 residues. J gave up 5 bases and V 2 bases, and 2 bases lay outside the gene matches. MiXCR, applied by TCRdb to the reads, yields one record per CDR3 protein. The repertoire holds 80,000 or so distinct CDR3 sequences, with approximately 39% as singletons. The sequences come from CD8+ T cells from cultured PBMCs, collected from culture after CMV antigen stimulation. The genes are TRBV7-9 and TRBJ2-5; 10 bases align to TRBD2. The source of this sequence is a human donor in good health (CMV status not recorded). Some clones in this sample may be carry-over from other donors' samples. The CDR3 is CASSLLAGVETQYF. For the CDR3, the DNA is TGTGCCAGCAGCTTACTAGCGGGGGTCGAGACCCAGTACTTC.